This TCR beta chain was retrieved from a study of T cell responses to AZD1222 COVID-19 vaccine. Germline V gene sequence: CDR1 LGHDT, CDR2 YNNKEL (reference sequence). V lost 0 bases and J lost 4, with 12 bases in between. The CDR3 extends over 16 amino acids. General study results and limits: Spike-specific TCR breadth and depth both grew after two AZD1222 doses. Clonal diversity may have been underestimated, and the donors were mostly white British, with more females than males. Among spike-specific TCRs, nearly half reportedly target unmutated variant regions. The span of vaccine-associated CD4 TCRs extended across spike, with dominance at 160-218 and 743-854.

Produced via immunoSEQ multiplex PCR; TCRdb's table is partial and in-frame only. The sample includes roughly 200,000 clones, roughly 94% seen only once; the top ten take over 1.5%. Turning to this clone: The antigen is undetermined.

The material sequenced was peripheral blood, taken 28 days after the second dose of the MenACWY control vaccine. The chain employs TRBV3-1 (or the pseudogene TRBV3-2) and TRBJ1-4; D is possibly TRBD1 (5 bases). The sequence was collected from an adult who received the MenACWY meningococcal vaccine as a control. The CDR3 bases are TGTGCCAGCAGCCAAGATGGGGGGAGGCGTAATGAAAAACTGTTTTTT. Its protein is CASSQDGGRRNEKLFF.